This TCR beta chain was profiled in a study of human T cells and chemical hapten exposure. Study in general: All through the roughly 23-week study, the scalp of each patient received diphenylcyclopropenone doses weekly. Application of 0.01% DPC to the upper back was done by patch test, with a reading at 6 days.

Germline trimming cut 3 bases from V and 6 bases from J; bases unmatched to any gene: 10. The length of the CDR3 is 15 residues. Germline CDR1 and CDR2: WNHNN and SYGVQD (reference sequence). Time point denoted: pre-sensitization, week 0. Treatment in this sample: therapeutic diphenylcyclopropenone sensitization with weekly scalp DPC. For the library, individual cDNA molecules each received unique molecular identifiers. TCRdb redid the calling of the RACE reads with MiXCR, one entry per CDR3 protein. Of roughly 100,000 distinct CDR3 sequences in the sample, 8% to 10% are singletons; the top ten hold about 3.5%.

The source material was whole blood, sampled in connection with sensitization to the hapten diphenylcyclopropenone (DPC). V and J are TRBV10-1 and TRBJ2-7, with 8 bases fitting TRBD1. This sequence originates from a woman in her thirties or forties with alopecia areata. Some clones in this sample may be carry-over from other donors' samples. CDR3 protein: CASSDLGTGKGEQYF. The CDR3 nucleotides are TGCGCCAGCAGTGATCTTGGGACAGGCAAAGGCGAGCAGTACTTC.